This T cell receptor (beta chain) derives from a study of blood T cells in healthy people across ages. Combining a sample-barcoded 5' primer with a J-beta primer mix, a second PCR ran for about 7 to 12 cycles. TCRdb passed the 5' RACE reads through MiXCR, listing each CDR3 protein once. Altogether about 830,000 distinct CDR3 sequences are present, around 62% being singletons, with the ten largest covering 28%. Only a few counts were recorded for this clonotype. CDR1 and CDR2 (germline): SQVTM, ANQGSEA. This CDR3 has 13 amino acids. Trimming removed 3 bases at V and 2 bases at J, with 11 bases between.

The source of this sequence is a man under 40 in good health. Specimen: blood. The V gene is TRBV29-1, the J gene TRBJ2-7; D not certain. CDR3 sequence reads: CSVEDGEAYEQYF. DNA of the CDR3: TGCAGCGTTGAGGACGGTGAAGCCTACGAGCAGTACTTC.